A single TCR beta chain is shown here with its context. Its antigen is currently unknown. This specimen comes from a study of T cell responses to AZD1222 COVID-19 vaccine. Germline lookup yields CDR1 GTSNPN and CDR2 SVGIG (reference sequence). V was clipped by 3 bases and J by 0 bases, with 6 bases between them. The CDR3 contains 13 residues. TCRdb's copy holds only in-frame clones and misses some; the assay was immunoSEQ multiplex PCR. The sample has about 180,000 clones, 80% to 95% seen once. The study, taken as a whole, reports: Researchers report vaccine-associated CD4 TCRs spanning spike, with dominance at 160-218 and 743-854. Variant regions that are unmutated are reportedly the target of nearly half of spike-specific TCRs.

Pooling of second doses given at about 4 or about 12 weeks was done. The sequenced sample was peripheral blood, obtained 28 days after the second AZD1222 dose. This clonotype was obtained from an adult who received the AZD1222 COVID-19 vaccine. The rearrangement links TRBV30 to TRBJ1-3; D is ambiguous. The CDR3: CAWSSGSGNTIYF. In DNA, the CDR3 is TGTGCCTGGAGCTCAGGCTCTGGAAACACCATATATTTT.